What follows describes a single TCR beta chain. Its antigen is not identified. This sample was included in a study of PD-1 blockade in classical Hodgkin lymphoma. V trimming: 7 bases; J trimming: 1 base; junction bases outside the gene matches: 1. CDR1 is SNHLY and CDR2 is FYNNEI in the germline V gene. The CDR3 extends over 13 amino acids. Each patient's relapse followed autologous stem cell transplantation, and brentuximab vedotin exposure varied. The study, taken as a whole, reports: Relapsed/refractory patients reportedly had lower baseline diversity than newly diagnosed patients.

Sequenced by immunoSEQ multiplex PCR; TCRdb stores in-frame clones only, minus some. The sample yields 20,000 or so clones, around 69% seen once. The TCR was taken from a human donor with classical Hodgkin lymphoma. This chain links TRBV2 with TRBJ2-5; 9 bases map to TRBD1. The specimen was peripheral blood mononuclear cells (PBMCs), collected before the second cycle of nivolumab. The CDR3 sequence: CASMDRGQETQYF. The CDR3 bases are TGTGCCAGCATGGACAGGGGCCAAGAGACCCAGTACTTC.